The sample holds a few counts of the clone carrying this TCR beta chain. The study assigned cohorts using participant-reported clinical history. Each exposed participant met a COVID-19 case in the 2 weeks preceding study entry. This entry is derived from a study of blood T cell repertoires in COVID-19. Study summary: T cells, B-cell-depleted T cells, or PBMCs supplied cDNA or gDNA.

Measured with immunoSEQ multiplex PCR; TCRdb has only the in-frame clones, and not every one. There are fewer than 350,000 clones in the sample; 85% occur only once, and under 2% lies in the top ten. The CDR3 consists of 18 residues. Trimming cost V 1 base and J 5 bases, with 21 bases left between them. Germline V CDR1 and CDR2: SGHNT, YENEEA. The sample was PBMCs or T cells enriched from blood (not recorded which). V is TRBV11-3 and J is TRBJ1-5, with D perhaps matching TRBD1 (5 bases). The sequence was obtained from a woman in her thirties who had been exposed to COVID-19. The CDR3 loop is CASSLVPPQGQTYQPQHF. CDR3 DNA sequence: TGTGCCAGCAGCTTAGTCCCCCCCCAGGGCCAGACTTATCAGCCCCAGCATTTT.